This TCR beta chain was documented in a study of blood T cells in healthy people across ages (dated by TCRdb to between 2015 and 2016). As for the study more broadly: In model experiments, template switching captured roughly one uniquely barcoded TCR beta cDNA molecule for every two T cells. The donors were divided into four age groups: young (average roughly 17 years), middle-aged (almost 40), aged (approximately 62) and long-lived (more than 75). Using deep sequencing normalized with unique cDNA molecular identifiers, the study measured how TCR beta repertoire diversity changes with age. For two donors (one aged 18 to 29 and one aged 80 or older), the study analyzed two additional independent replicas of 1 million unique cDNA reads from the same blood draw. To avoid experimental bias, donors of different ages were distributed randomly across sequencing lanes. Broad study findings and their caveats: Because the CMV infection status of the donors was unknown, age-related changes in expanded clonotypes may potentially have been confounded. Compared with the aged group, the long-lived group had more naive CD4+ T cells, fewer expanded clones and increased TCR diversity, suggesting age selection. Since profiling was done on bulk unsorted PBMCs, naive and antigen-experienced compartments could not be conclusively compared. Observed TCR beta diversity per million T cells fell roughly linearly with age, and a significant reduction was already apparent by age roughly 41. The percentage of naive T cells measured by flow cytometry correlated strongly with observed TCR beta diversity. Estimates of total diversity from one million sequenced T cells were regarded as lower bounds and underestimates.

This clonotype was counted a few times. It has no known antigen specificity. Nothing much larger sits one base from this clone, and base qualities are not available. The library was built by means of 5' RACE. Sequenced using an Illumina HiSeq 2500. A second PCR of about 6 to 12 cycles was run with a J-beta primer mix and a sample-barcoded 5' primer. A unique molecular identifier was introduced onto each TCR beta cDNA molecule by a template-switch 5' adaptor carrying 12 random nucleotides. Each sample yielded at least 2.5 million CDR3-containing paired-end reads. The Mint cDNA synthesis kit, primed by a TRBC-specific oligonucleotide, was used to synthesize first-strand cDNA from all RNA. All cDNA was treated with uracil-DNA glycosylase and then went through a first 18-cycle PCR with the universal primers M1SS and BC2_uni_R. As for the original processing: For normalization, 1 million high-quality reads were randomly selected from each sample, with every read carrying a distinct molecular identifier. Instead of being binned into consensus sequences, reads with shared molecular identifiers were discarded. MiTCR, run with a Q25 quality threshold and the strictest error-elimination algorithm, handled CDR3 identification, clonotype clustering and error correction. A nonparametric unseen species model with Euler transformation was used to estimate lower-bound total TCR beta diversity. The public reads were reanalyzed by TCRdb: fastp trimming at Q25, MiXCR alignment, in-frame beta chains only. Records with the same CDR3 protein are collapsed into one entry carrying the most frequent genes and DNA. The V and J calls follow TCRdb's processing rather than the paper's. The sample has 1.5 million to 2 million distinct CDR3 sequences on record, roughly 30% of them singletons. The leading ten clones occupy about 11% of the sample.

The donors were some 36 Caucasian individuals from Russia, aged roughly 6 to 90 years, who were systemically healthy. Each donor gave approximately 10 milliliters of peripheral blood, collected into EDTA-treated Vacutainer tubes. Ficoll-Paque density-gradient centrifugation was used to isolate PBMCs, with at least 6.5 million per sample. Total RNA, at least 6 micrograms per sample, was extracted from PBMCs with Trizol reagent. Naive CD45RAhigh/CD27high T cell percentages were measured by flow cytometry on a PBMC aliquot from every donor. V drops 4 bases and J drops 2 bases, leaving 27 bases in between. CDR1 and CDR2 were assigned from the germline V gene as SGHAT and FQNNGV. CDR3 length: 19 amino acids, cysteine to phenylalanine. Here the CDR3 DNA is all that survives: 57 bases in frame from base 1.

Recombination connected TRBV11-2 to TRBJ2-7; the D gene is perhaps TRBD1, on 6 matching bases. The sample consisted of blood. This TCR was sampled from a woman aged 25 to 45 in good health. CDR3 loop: CASSSRWSGAGATPYEQYF. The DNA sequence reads TGTGCCAGCAGCTCGAGATGGTCTGGGGCAGGGGCCACTCCCTACGAGCAGTACTTC.